A single sample gave rise to the 9 T cell receptor beta chains below, sequenced in a study of shared clonotypes between healthy human individuals. The protocol was immunoSEQ multiplex PCR, while the TCRdb copy is restricted to in-frame clones and leaves out a portion. The data show around 120,000 clones, just over 65% seen once. Sequenced input: memory CD8+ T cells sorted from blood. Subset noted: CD45RO+ cells pooled with CCR7-negative TemRA cells. These TCRs come from a young woman in good health.

Worth noting for this clone: The same CDR3 also results from other DNA sequences found in this sample. The DNA of the CDR3 is TGTGCCAGCAGCTTACAGCGGGATTCCTACAATGAGCAGTTCTTC. Its translation: CASSLQRDSYNEQFF. The chain recombines TRBV7-2 with TRBJ2-1; 7 bases fit TRBD2. Germline CDR1 reads SGHTA; CDR2 reads FQGNSA. After removal of 2 bases from V and 1 base from J, the junction contained 2 bases not matched to a gene. CDR3 length equals 15 residues.

The chain employs TRBV5-1 and TRBJ2-7, with TRBD2 matching over 9 bases. This CDR3 has 16 residues. Trimming removed 4 bases from V and 7 bases from J; junction bases left unmatched: 15. From germline, CDR1 is SGHRS and CDR2 YFSETQ. In nucleotides, the CDR3 is TGCGCCAGCAGCCACGAAATAGCGGGAGAAGCAGGGGAGCAGTACTTC. As protein: CASSHEIAGEAGEQYF.

The chain couples TRBV7-8 to TRBJ2-7; D is possibly TRBD2 (6 bases). CDR3 size: 15 residues. The ends were cut back, 5 bases at V and 1 base at J, with 15 bases in the middle. The germline V gene has CDR1 SGHVS and CDR2 FQNEAQ. CDR3 residues: CASSPSGLGSYEQYF. In nucleotides, the CDR3 is TGTGCCAGCAGCCCCTCGGGACTCGGATCCTACGAGCAGTACTTC.

The chain recombines TRBV28 with TRBJ1-2; tentative D call: TRBD1 (5 bases). Trimming removed 5 bases at V and 8 bases at J, with 9 bases between. The CDR3 contains 11 residues. The germline CDR1 and CDR2 sequences are MDHEN and SYDVKM. The CDR3: CASSPHRGYTF. The CDR3 coding sequence is TGTGCCAGCAGTCCCCACAGGGGCTACACCTTC.

This chain connects TRBV27 to TRBJ2-7; the D is unclear. V dropped 7 bases and J dropped 7 bases, with 5 bases sitting between them. The germline V gene has CDR1 MNHEY and CDR2 SMNVEV (reference sequence). CDR3 length: 9 residues. CDR3 sequence (DNA): TGTGCCAGCACGAGGGAGCAGTACTTC. This sequence encodes CASTREQYF.

At least ten counts were recorded for this clone. This chain links TRBV6-4 with TRBJ2-3, with 8 bases identical to TRBD2. Germline V lookup: CDR1 MRHNA, CDR2 SNTAGT. The CDR3 consists of 16 residues. V gave up 4 bases and J gave up 4 bases; unmatched junction bases: 10. The CDR3 here is CASSAQAGASADTQYF. CDR3 sequence (DNA): TGTGCCAGCAGTGCACAAGCGGGAGCCTCCGCAGATACGCAGTATTTT.

A single count supports this clone. This chain uses TRBV6-1 with TRBJ2-7, with D possibly TRBD2 on 6 matching bases. Germline assignment: CDR1 MNHNS and CDR2 SASEGT. Trimming shortened V by 6 bases and J by 4 bases, and 19 bases separated the two germline ends. This CDR3 contains 15 residues. DNA for the CDR3: TGTGCCAGCAGCCGAAGTGAGAAGGGGACTTACGAGCAGTACTTC. It yields the protein CASSRSEKGTYEQYF.

The chain is built from TRBV5-6 and TRBJ1-2; D is possibly TRBD1 (5 bases). CDR1 is SGHDT and CDR2 is YYEEEE in the germline V gene. V lost 0 bases and J lost 5, with 11 bases in between. This CDR3 is 14 amino acids long. CDR3 bases: TGTGCCAGCAGCTTGGCACTCAGGGAGTATGGCTACACCTTC. It specifies CASSLALREYGYTF. Full variable domain (outside the CDR3, taken from reference TRBV5-6 and TRBJ1-2): DAGVTQSPTHLIKTRGQQVTLRCSPKSGHDTVSWYQQALGQGPQFIFQYYEEEERQRGNFPDRFSGHQFPNYSSELNVNALLLGDSALYLCASSLALREYGYTFGSGTRLTVV.

The chain links TRBV4-1 to TRBJ1-5; weak D call: TRBD1 (6 bases). Germline CDR1 is MGHRA and CDR2 is YSYEKL. Trimming pared 0 bases from V and 7 bases from J, leaving 13 bases between. The length of the CDR3 is 15 residues. The CDR3 reads CASSQEWQGRQPQHF. The CDR3, as DNA: TGCGCCAGCAGCCAAGAGTGGCAGGGGCGGCAGCCCCAGCATTTT.